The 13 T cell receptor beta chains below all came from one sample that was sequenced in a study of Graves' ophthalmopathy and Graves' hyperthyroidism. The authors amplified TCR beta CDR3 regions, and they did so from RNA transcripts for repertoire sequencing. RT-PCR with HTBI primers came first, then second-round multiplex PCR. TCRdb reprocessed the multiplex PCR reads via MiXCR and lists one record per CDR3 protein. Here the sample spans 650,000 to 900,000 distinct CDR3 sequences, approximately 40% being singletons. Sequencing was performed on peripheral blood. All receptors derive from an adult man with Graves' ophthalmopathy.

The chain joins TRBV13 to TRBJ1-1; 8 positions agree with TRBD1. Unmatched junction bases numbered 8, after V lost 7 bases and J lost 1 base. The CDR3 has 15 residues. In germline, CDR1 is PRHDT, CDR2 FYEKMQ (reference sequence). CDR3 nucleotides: TGTGCCAGCACCCAATCAGGACAGGGGAACACTGAAGCTTTCTTT. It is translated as CASTQSGQGNTEAFF.

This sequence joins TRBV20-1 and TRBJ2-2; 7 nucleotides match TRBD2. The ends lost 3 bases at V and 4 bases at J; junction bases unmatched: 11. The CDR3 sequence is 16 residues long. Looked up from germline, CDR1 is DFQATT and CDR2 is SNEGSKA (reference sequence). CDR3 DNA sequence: TGCAGTGCTAGGCAAGACGGGGCGGGGGTCACCGGGGAGCTGTTTTTT. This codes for CSARQDGAGVTGELFF.

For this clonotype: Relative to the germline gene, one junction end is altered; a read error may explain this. The CDR3 protein is CASSLPTGMDQPQHF. The CDR3, as DNA: TGTGCCAGCAGTTTACCGACAGGGATGGATCAGCCCCAGCATTTT. The chain has TRBV10-3 and TRBJ1-5; 7 nucleotides agree with TRBD1. This CDR3 region has 15 residues. Germline-derived CDR1 and CDR2 are ENHRY and SYGVKD.

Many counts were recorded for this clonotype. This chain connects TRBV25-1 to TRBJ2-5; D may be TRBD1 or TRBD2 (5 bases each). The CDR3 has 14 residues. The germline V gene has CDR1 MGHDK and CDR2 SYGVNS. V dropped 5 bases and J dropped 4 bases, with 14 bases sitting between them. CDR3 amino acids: CASSSPGLVETQYF. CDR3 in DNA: TGTGCCAGCAGTTCACCGGGGCTCGTAGAGACCCAGTACTTC.

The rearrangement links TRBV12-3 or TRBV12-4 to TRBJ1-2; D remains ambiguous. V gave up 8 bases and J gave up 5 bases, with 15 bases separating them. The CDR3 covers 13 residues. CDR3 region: CASSPPGRYGYTF. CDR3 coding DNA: TGTGCCAGCTCACCCCCCGGGAGGTATGGCTACACCTTC.

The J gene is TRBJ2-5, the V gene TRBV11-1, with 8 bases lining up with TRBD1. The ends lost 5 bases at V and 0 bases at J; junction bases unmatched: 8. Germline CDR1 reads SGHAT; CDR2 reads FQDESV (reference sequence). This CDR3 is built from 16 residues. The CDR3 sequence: CASSHGTGLYQETQYF. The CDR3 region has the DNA TGTGCCAGCAGCCACGGGACAGGTCTGTACCAAGAGACCCAGTACTTC.

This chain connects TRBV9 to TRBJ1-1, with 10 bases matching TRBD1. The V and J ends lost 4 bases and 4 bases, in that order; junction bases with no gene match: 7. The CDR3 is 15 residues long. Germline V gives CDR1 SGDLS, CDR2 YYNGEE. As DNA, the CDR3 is TGTGCCAGCAGCCCCTGGACAGGGGGTATCACTGAAGCTTTCTTT. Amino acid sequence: CASSPWTGGITEAFF.

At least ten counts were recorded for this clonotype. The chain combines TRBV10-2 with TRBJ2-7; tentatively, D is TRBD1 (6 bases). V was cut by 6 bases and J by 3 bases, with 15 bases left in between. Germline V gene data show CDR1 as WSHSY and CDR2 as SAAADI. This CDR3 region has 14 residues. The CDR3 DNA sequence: TGCGCCAGCAGCCGGGACATAAGAAACTACGAGCAGTACTTC. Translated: CASSRDIRNYEQYF.

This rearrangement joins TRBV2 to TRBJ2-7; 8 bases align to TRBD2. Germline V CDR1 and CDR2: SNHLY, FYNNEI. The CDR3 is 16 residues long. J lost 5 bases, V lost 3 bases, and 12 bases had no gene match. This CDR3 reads CASSDLAGGAPDEQYF. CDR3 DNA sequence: TGTGCCAGCAGTGATCTTGCGGGGGGCGCACCCGACGAGCAGTACTTC.

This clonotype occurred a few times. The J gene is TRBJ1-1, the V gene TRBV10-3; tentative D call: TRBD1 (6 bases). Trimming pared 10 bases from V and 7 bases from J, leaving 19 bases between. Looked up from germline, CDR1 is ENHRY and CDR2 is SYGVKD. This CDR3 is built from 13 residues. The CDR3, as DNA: TGTGCCAGCAGCCGGACAGTTGAGCTTGAAGCTTTCTTT. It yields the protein CASSRTVELEAFF.

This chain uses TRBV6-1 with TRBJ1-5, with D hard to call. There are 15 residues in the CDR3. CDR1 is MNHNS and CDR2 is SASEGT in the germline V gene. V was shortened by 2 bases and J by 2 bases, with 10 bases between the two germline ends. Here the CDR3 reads CASSEYGNGNQPQHF. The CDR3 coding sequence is TGTGCCAGCAGTGAATACGGGAATGGCAATCAGCCCCAGCATTTT.

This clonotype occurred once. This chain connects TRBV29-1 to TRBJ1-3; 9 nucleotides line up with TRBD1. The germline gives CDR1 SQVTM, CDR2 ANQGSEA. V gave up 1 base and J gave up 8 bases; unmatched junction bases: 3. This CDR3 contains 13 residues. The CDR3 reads CSVEGDRDDTIYF. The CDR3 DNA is TGCAGCGTTGAAGGGGACAGGGACGACACCATATATTTT.

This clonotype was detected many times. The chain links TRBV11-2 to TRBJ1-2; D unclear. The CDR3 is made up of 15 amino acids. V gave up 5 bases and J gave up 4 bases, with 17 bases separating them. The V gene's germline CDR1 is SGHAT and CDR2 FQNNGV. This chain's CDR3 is CASSPHNGLGYGYTF. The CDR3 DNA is TGTGCCAGCAGCCCACACAATGGCCTGGGCTATGGCTACACCTTC. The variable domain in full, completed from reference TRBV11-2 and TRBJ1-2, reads EAGVAQSPRYKIIEKRQSVAFWCNPISGHATLYWYQQILGQGPKLLIQFQNNGVVDDSQLPKDRFSAERLKGVDSTLKIQPAKLEDSAVYLCASSPHNGLGYGYTFGSGTRLTVV.